One and the same sample provided the 27 T cell receptor beta chains below, sequenced in a study of a mutant IDH1 vaccine in newly diagnosed glioma. As to time point: week 23, last vaccination. Vaccine doses each comprised 300 ug of mutant IDH1 20-mer peptide, with topical imiquimod. Clones were sequenced by immunoSEQ multiplex PCR, and TCRdb holds only the in-frame ones, with some missing. The sample lists 25,000 to 35,000 clones, around nine tenths occurring once. Antigens for these TCRs are unknown. Here the sequenced sample was PBMCs, taken from a glioma patient whose treatment included an IDH1 peptide vaccine. Receptor source: a man aged 40-49 years with glioma.

The chain is built from TRBV5-1 and TRBJ1-1; 9 positions match TRBD1. The CDR3 consists of 14 residues. V trimming: 1 base; J trimming: 3 bases; junction bases outside the gene matches: 1. The germline gives CDR1 SGHRS, CDR2 YFSETQ. The chain's CDR3 is CASSLWTGDTEAFF. DNA for the CDR3: TGCGCCAGCAGCTTGTGGACAGGGGACACTGAAGCTTTCTTT. The variable domain in full, completed from reference TRBV5-1 and TRBJ1-1, reads KAGVTQTPRYLIKTRGQQVTLSCSPISGHRSVSWYQQTPGQGLQFLFEYFSETQRNKGNFPGRFSGRQFSNSRSEMNVSTLELGDSALYLCASSLWTGDTEAFFGQGTRLTVV.

The V gene is TRBV6-5, the J gene TRBJ2-2; 10 bases agree with TRBD1. The germline V gene has CDR1 MNHEY and CDR2 SVGAGI. The CDR3 consists of 15 residues. With V trimmed by 2 bases and J by 6 bases, 3 bases remained unmatched. CDR3 sequence reads: CASSYLGTGAGELFF. For the CDR3, the DNA is TGTGCCAGCAGTTACCTAGGGACAGGGGCCGGGGAGCTGTTTTTT.

The chain uses TRBV11-2 and TRBJ2-2; D is ambiguous. Per germline, CDR1 SGHAT and CDR2 FQNNGV. This CDR3 is 14 amino acids long. Trimming removed 5 bases from V and 2 bases from J, with 9 bases in between. The CDR3 sequence: CASSILVNTGELFF. The CDR3 DNA reads as TGTGCCAGCAGCATCCTTGTCAACACCGGGGAGCTGTTTTTT.

To note about this clone: The junction departs from germline at one end; a sequencing error may be responsible. The V gene is TRBV6-1, the J gene TRBJ1-1, with 10 bases fitting TRBD1. The CDR3 sequence is 12 residues long. Germline lookup yields CDR1 MNHNS and CDR2 SASEGT. DNA for the CDR3: TGTGCCACATCGCGGGACAGGGGATCCGGGGTCTTT. Its protein product is CATSRDRGSGVF.

The chain is built from TRBV30 and TRBJ1-1; perhaps TRBD1 as D (6 bases). Trimming took 2 bases from V and 9 from J, leaving 22 bases between them. The V gene's germline CDR1 is GTSNPN and CDR2 SVGIG (reference sequence). The CDR3 sequence is 15 residues long. The CDR3: CAWSMSGQGSEKAFF. CDR3 nucleotide sequence: TGTGCCTGGAGTATGTCGGGGCAGGGGTCAGAAAAAGCTTTCTTT.

The chain is built from TRBV11-2 and TRBJ2-5; D not resolved. Germline loops: CDR1 SGHAT, CDR2 FQNNGV. CDR3 size: 13 residues. With 5 bases removed from V and 4 bases from J, the gap between germline ends came to 11 bases. The CDR3: CASSPRGPETQYF. The CDR3 region has the DNA TGTGCCAGCAGCCCCCGCGGACCAGAGACCCAGTACTTC.

The J gene is TRBJ2-3, the V gene TRBV5-4; TRBD1 aligns across 9 bases. CDR1 SGHNT and CDR2 YYREEE come from the germline V gene (reference sequence). The V gene end was trimmed by 3 bases and the J gene end by 6 bases; junction bases not matched to a gene: 8. There are 15 residues in the CDR3. The CDR3 sequence: CASSWEGQGTDTQYF. The CDR3 DNA reads TGTGCCAGCAGCTGGGAGGGACAGGGTACCGATACGCAGTATTTT.

CDR3 sequence reads: CAWQTTGLDQPQHF. CDR3 DNA sequence: TGTGCCTGGCAGACAACAGGGTTAGATCAGCCCCAGCATTTT. This chain connects TRBV30 to TRBJ1-5; D is possibly TRBD1 (6 bases). The germline gives CDR1 GTSNPN, CDR2 SVGIG (reference sequence). CDR3 length equals 14 residues. V shed 5 bases and J shed 5 bases, with 16 bases lying between them.

The V gene is TRBV6-4, the J gene TRBJ2-1, with 10 bases matching TRBD2. Germline lookup yields CDR1 MRHNA and CDR2 SNTAGT. The length of the CDR3 is 16 residues. V was pared by 1 base and J by 5 bases, with 5 bases of the junction left unmatched. The CDR3 coding sequence is TGTGCCAGCAGTGACTTCATAGCGGGGGGTCACAATGAGCAGTTCTTC. Amino acids: CASSDFIAGGHNEQFF.

A remark on this clone: Additional DNA sequences in this sample encode the identical CDR3. This sequence joins TRBV19 and TRBJ1-2, with 7 bases identical to TRBD1. From germline, CDR1 is LNHDA and CDR2 SQIVND (reference sequence). Germline trimming cut 6 bases from V and 2 bases from J; bases unmatched to any gene: 3. CDR3 length equals 13 residues. This chain's CDR3 is CASSPQGNYGYTF. In nucleotides, the CDR3 is TGTGCCAGTAGCCCACAGGGGAACTATGGCTACACCTTC.

The chain is built from TRBV5-4 and TRBJ2-1; 14 positions agree with TRBD2. The CDR3 loop spans 18 amino acids. Trimming cost V 4 bases and J 4 bases; bases outside gene matches: 10. Per germline, CDR1 SGHNT and CDR2 YYREEE (reference sequence). CDR3 DNA: TGTGCCAGCAGCCCGGGACTAGCGGGAGCCGTTCTTTACAATGAGCAGTTCTTC. This encodes CASSPGLAGAVLYNEQFF.

This clone was observed a handful of times. V and J are TRBV19 and TRBJ1-1; a weak D match, TRBD1 (6 bases). This CDR3 comprises 12 residues. Per the germline V gene, CDR1 is LNHDA and CDR2 is SQIVND (reference sequence). Trimming shortened V by 8 bases and J by 8 bases, and 15 bases separated the two germline ends. CDR3 protein: CASGQITLEAFF. The CDR3 region has the DNA TGTGCCAGTGGACAGATTACCTTAGAAGCTTTCTTT.

The count of this clone is one. This chain joins TRBV7-9 and TRBJ2-3; maybe TRBD1 (5 bases). Germline lookup yields CDR1 SEHNR and CDR2 FQNEAQ (reference sequence). V shed 1 base and J shed 3 bases, with 11 bases lying between them. The CDR3 loop spans 15 amino acids. The CDR3 sequence: CASSLGPAGTDTQYF. The CDR3 bases are TGTGCCAGCAGCTTAGGACCCGCAGGGACAGATACGCAGTATTTT.

This clone was detected once. The chain recombines TRBV19 with TRBJ1-1; 7 nucleotides align to TRBD1. The J segment lost 0 bases and the V segment lost 5 bases, leaving 3 bases of the junction unmatched. Germline-derived CDR1 and CDR2 are LNHDA and SQIVND (reference sequence). The CDR3 extends over 14 amino acids. The CDR3 coding sequence is TGTGCCAGTAGTTGGGGGACAGTGAACACTGAAGCTTTCTTT. Amino acids: CASSWGTVNTEAFF.

The chain employs TRBV18 and TRBJ2-5; no firm D call. V lost 0 bases, J lost 4 bases, and 9 bases lay in between. The CDR3 has 14 amino acids. Germline V gene data show CDR1 as KGHSH and CDR2 as LQKENI. CDR3 sequence: CASSPPVSRETQYF. CDR3 nucleotides: TGTGCCAGCTCACCACCGGTTAGTAGAGAGACCCAGTACTTC. The complete variable domain, with remaining parts taken from reference TRBV18 and TRBJ2-5, reads NAGVMQNPRHLVRRRGQEARLRCSPMKGHSHVYWYRQLPEEGLKFMVYLQKENIIDESGMPKERFSAEFPKEGPSILRIQQVVRGDSAAYFCASSPPVSRETQYFGPGTRLLVL.

CDR3 sequence: CASSLGTSLSEQYF. The CDR3 DNA is TGTGCCAGCAGCTTAGGGACTAGCCTCTCCGAGCAGTACTTC. The V and J genes are TRBV11-1 and TRBJ2-7, with TRBD2 identical over 8 bases. V gave up 1 base and J gave up 6 bases; unmatched junction bases: 5. This CDR3 region has 14 residues. Germline values: CDR1 SGHAT, CDR2 FQDESV (reference sequence).

This rearrangement joins TRBV19 to TRBJ1-3, with D uncertain. Trimming stripped 10 bases from V and 4 bases from J, with 11 bases between. The CDR3 is 12 residues long. Looked up from germline, CDR1 is LNHDA and CDR2 is SQIVND (reference sequence). CDR3 sequence (DNA): TGTGCCACCTCACCCTCCGGAAACACCATATATTTT. Translation gives CATSPSGNTIYF.

This clone was detected only a few times. The rearrangement joins TRBV11-2 to TRBJ2-5, with unresolved D. CDR1 is SGHAT, CDR2 FQNNGV, per germline. This CDR3 spans 12 amino acids. Trimming left V 4 bases short and J 4 bases short, with 7 bases between. In DNA, the CDR3 is TGTGCCAGCAGCTGGGCAGGAGAGACCCAGTACTTC. Translating it yields CASSWAGETQYF.

The rearrangement uses TRBV6-5 and TRBJ2-5; D uncertain. Germline V gene lookup returns CDR1 MNHEY and CDR2 SVGAGI. The CDR3 runs 11 residues. V gave up 6 bases and J gave up 3 bases, with 5 bases separating them. The CDR3 DNA reads as TGTGCCAGCAGACGTAAAGAGACCCAGTACTTC. Translating it yields CASRRKETQYF.

This chain joins TRBV5-1 and TRBJ2-3; the D call may be TRBD1 or TRBD2 (5 bases each). The CDR3 length is 15 residues. Germline loops: CDR1 SGHRS, CDR2 YFSETQ. Trimming removed 0 bases at V and 4 bases at J, with 12 bases between. For the CDR3, the DNA is TGCGCCAGCAGCTTGGAGGGGCGCGGGTCAGATACGCAGTATTTT. Protein: CASSLEGRGSDTQYF. The whole variable domain, filled in from reference TRBV5-1 and TRBJ2-3, reads KAGVTQTPRYLIKTRGQQVTLSCSPISGHRSVSWYQQTPGQGLQFLFEYFSETQRNKGNFPGRFSGRQFSNSRSEMNVSTLELGDSALYLCASSLEGRGSDTQYFGPGTRLTVL.

The chain is built from TRBV2 and TRBJ2-5; TRBD1 matches at 8 bases. CDR1 is SNHLY, CDR2 FYNNEI, per germline. With V trimmed by 8 bases and J by 3 bases, 5 bases remained unmatched. The CDR3 is 13 residues long. The CDR3 sequence: CASGRDRKETQYF. CDR3 DNA sequence: TGTGCCAGCGGCCGGGACAGGAAAGAGACCCAGTACTTC.

In nucleotides, the CDR3 is TGCGCCAGCAGCTTGGCTGCGGGAGAGGGTCAGCCCCAGCATTTT. Encoded protein: CASSLAAGEGQPQHF. V usage is TRBV5-1 and J usage is TRBJ1-5; D gene uncertain. The germline V and J ends were trimmed by 0 bases and 6 bases, with 13 bases remaining between them. The CDR3 sequence is 15 residues long. In germline, CDR1 is SGHRS, CDR2 YFSETQ.

This chain links TRBV6-1 with TRBJ2-5, with TRBD1 as a possible D gene (5 bases). The length of the CDR3 is 11 residues. V lost 7 bases to trimming and J lost 7 bases, with 10 bases between them. Germline assignment: CDR1 MNHNS and CDR2 SASEGT. CDR3 sequence: CASIQQVTQYF. The CDR3 DNA follows: TGTGCCAGCATCCAACAGGTGACCCAGTACTTC.

This clone appeared once. V and J are TRBV5-4 and TRBJ2-1; maybe TRBD1 (5 bases). Germline V CDR1 and CDR2: SGHNT, YYREEE (reference sequence). With 1 base removed from V and 1 base from J, the gap between germline ends came to 9 bases. This CDR3 has 15 residues. The CDR3 nucleotides are TGTGCCAGCAGCTTGTCTCCAGGGTCCTACAATGAGCAGTTCTTC. This sequence encodes CASSLSPGSYNEQFF.

This rearrangement joins TRBV13 to TRBJ2-3; 12 positions agree with TRBD2. The CDR3 runs to 16 residues. The V and J ends lost 4 bases and 2 bases, in that order; junction bases with no gene match: 4. Germline-derived CDR1 and CDR2 are PRHDT and FYEKMQ (reference sequence). This chain's CDR3 is CASSSGLAGLTDTQYF. In DNA form, the CDR3 reads TGTGCCAGCAGCTCCGGACTAGCGGGACTCACAGATACGCAGTATTTT.

This chain connects TRBV28 to TRBJ2-6; D remains ambiguous. V was shortened by 1 base and J by 0 bases, with 7 bases between the two germline ends. Per germline, CDR1 MDHEN and CDR2 SYDVKM. The CDR3 is 16 amino acids. CDR3 bases: TGTGCCAGCAGTTTATACACTCCCTCTGGGGCCAACGTCCTGACTTTC. It is translated as CASSLYTPSGANVLTF.

V usage is TRBV5-6 and J usage is TRBJ2-2; D is undetermined. The CDR3 is 14 residues long. Looked up from germline, CDR1 is SGHDT and CDR2 is YYEEEE. Trimming took off 3 bases at V and 4 bases at J, with 10 bases between the two ends. CDR3 amino acids: CASSSYRVTGELFF. In DNA form, the CDR3 reads TGTGCCAGCAGCTCGTACAGAGTCACCGGGGAGCTGTTTTTT.